Included here is one T cell receptor (beta chain) sequence, with context. This sample was included in a study of cytomegalovirus exposure and HLA in healthy donors. Vbeta (60) and Jbeta (13) primers were used in the PCR. Assay: immunoSEQ multiplex PCR; the TCRdb copy retains only in-frame clones and omits some. The data hold about 160,000 clones, with roughly four fifths observed a single time. These donors, healthy bone marrow donors, were studied. Germline V gene data show CDR1 as SGHKS and CDR2 as YYEKEE (reference sequence). V dropped 0 bases and J dropped 3 bases, with 13 bases sitting between them. CDR3 length: 15 residues.

V is TRBV5-5 and J is TRBJ2-7; TRBD1 might be the D (6 bases). The specimen was PBMCs. This clonotype was sampled from a man aged 50 to 60 in good health and CMV-seropositive. In DNA form, the CDR3 reads TGTGCCAGCAGCTTGGGCAGGGGTGAGATCTACGAGCAGTACTTC. Encoded protein: CASSLGRGEIYEQYF.